What follows are 8 T cell receptor beta chains derived from one specimen sequenced in a study of blood T cell repertoires in COVID-19. TCRdb keeps only in-frame clones here, not all; method: immunoSEQ multiplex PCR. Of approximately 360,000 clones listed, around 87% are singletons. Sequenced sample: PBMCs or T cells enriched from blood (not recorded which). These receptors all come from a man aged 40-55 years in a cohort exposed to, infected with or recovered from COVID-19 (not recorded which).

This clone was counted once. The chain recombines TRBV29-1 with TRBJ1-5; D might be TRBD1 (5 bases). CDR1 and CDR2 (germline): SQVTM, ANQGSEA. V lost 6 bases, J lost 5 bases, and 11 bases lay in between. This CDR3 has 12 amino acids. The CDR3 coding sequence is TGCAGCGTCGGGGGGAAGGATCAGCCCCAGCATTTT. It translates to CSVGGKDQPQHF.

The chain couples TRBV28 to TRBJ1-4; weak D call: TRBD1 (5 bases). Germline values: CDR1 MDHEN, CDR2 SYDVKM. The CDR3 totals 13 residues. V was trimmed by 5 bases and J by 8 bases, leaving 12 bases between them. CDR3 amino acids: CASSSGGVEKLFF. As DNA, the CDR3 is TGTGCCAGCAGTAGCGGGGGAGTGGAAAAACTGTTTTTT.

In its sample, this clone was seen many times. The chain links TRBV5-4 to TRBJ1-1; 8 bases are shared with TRBD1. The CDR3 spans 14 residues. Trimming took 4 bases from V and 10 from J; bases not matched to a gene: 12. Germline V gene lookup returns CDR1 SGHNT and CDR2 YYREEE (reference sequence). CDR3 loop: CASSQIGTGHGAFF. The CDR3, as DNA: TGTGCCAGCAGCCAAATTGGGACAGGCCACGGAGCTTTCTTT.

The chain links TRBV11-3 to TRBJ2-2; 7 bases agree with TRBD1. Looked up from germline, CDR1 is SGHNT and CDR2 is YENEEA. The CDR3 covers 15 residues. V lost 5 bases, J lost 5 bases, and 8 bases stayed unmatched. In DNA form, the CDR3 reads TGTGCCAGCAGCCAAGGACAGGCCGGGACCGGGGAGCTGTTTTTT. This encodes CASSQGQAGTGELFF.

The V gene is TRBV19, the J gene TRBJ2-5, with D hard to call. This CDR3 has 13 residues. V dropped 4 bases and J dropped 1 base, with 7 bases sitting between them. Germline lookup yields CDR1 LNHDA and CDR2 SQIVND (reference sequence). CDR3 in DNA: TGTGCCAGTAGTACCGGTCTCCAAGAGACCCAGTACTTC. It yields the protein CASSTGLQETQYF.

The chain combines TRBV18 with TRBJ1-1; D call uncertain. CDR1 and CDR2 (germline): KGHSH, LQKENI. V was cut by 2 bases and J by 5 bases, with 9 bases left in between. The CDR3 loop spans 13 amino acids. The CDR3 here is CASSPRTVTEAFF. Here the CDR3 DNA reads TGTGCCAGCTCACCAAGAACAGTTACTGAAGCTTTCTTT.

This chain links TRBV30 with TRBJ1-5; D gene ambiguous. Trimming stripped 0 bases from V and 4 bases from J, with 10 bases between. Germline V CDR1 and CDR2: GTSNPN, SVGIG (reference sequence). This CDR3 is built from 14 residues. The CDR3 sequence is CAWSVSPGNQPQHF. The CDR3 DNA reads as TGTGCCTGGAGTGTAAGTCCGGGAAATCAGCCCCAGCATTTT. The variable domain in full, completed from reference TRBV30 and TRBJ1-5, reads SQTIHQWPATLVQPVGSPLSLECTVEGTSNPNLYWYRQAAGRGLQLLFYSVGIGQISSEVPQNLSASRPQDRQFILSSKKLLLSDSGFYLCAWSVSPGNQPQHFGDGTRLSIL.

The chain employs TRBV6-5 and TRBJ1-2, with TRBD1 matching over 7 bases. Germline assignment: CDR1 MNHEY and CDR2 SVGAGI. The trim removed 8 bases at V and 1 base at J, leaving 7 bases unmatched. The CDR3 totals 14 residues. The DNA for the CDR3 is TGTGCCAGCCGTAGACAGGGCAATAACTATGGCTACACCTTC. This codes for CASRRQGNNYGYTF.